The next 12 T cell receptor beta chains were all read from a single sample in a study of T cell responses to AZD1222 COVID-19 vaccine. The protocol was immunoSEQ multiplex PCR, while the TCRdb copy is restricted to in-frame clones and leaves out a portion. This sample yields about 100,000 clones, of which 85% to 90% are seen a single time; roughly 2.7% belongs to the top ten. Specimen: peripheral blood, collected 28 days after the second AZD1222 dose. Receptor source: an adult who received the AZD1222 COVID-19 vaccine.

This clone occurred once. The chain couples TRBV20-1 to TRBJ1-1; D unclear. This CDR3 contains 11 residues. The germline V gene encodes CDR1 DFQATT and CDR2 SNEGSKA (reference sequence). The CDR3 loop is CGSGRNTEAFF. CDR3 DNA: TGCGGGTCGGGCCGGAACACTGAAGCTTTCTTT.

This chain links TRBV7-3 with TRBJ1-3; no clear D. Germline V gene lookup returns CDR1 SGHTA and CDR2 FQGTGA. Deletions cut 5 bases from V and 0 bases from J, with 11 bases between. The CDR3 consists of 15 residues. CDR3 bases: TGTGCCAGCAGCCCCATGAGTGGCTCTGGAAACACCATATATTTT. Its protein is CASSPMSGSGNTIYF.

The V gene is TRBV15, the J gene TRBJ1-2, with D perhaps matching TRBD1 (6 bases). Germline V lookup: CDR1 LNHNV, CDR2 YYDKDF (reference sequence). V lost 0 bases and J 5 bases, leaving 13 bases between the germline ends. This CDR3 has 15 residues. The CDR3, as DNA: TGTGCCACCAGCAGAGAGCCACAGGGCGAATATGGCTACACCTTC. Its protein product is CATSREPQGEYGYTF.

This sequence joins TRBV5-4 and TRBJ2-6, with no clear D. V was clipped by 0 bases and J by 8 bases, with 18 bases between them. Germline CDR1 reads SGHNT; CDR2 reads YYREEE (reference sequence). The CDR3 is made up of 17 amino acids. CDR3 residues: CASSLEGLAFKTNVLTF. CDR3 nucleotide sequence: TGTGCCAGCAGCTTGGAAGGGTTGGCCTTTAAGACCAACGTCCTGACTTTC.

CDR3: CASSPQPTGGLGNEQFF. The DNA of the CDR3 is TGTGCCAGCAGCCCTCAACCCACGGGGGGGCTTGGGAATGAGCAGTTCTTC. The rearrangement uses TRBV7-2 and TRBJ2-1; TRBD2 matches 8 bases. This CDR3 has 17 residues. The germline CDR1 and CDR2 sequences are SGHTA and FQGNSA. Trimming cost V 5 bases and J 7 bases; bases outside gene matches: 16.

In this sample, this clone turned up once. This chain connects TRBV27 to TRBJ1-3; D gene uncertain. The V end lost 8 bases, the J end lost 0 bases, and 8 bases lay between the germline ends. The CDR3 runs 13 residues. Germline V gene lookup returns CDR1 MNHEY and CDR2 SMNVEV (reference sequence). CDR3 loop: CASRPTSGNTIYF. Here the CDR3 DNA reads TGTGCCAGCCGTCCTACCTCTGGAAACACCATATATTTT.

This chain connects TRBV6-1 to TRBJ1-2, with D possibly matching TRBD1 (5 bases). The CDR3 runs 16 residues. The germline V and J ends were trimmed by 0 bases and 0 bases, with 11 bases remaining between them. Germline-derived CDR1 and CDR2 are MNHNS and SASEGT. The CDR3 here is CASSEAEGISNYGYTF. Written as DNA, the CDR3 is TGTGCCAGCAGTGAAGCGGAGGGGATTTCTAACTATGGCTACACCTTC.

The count of this clone is one. This chain connects TRBV19 to TRBJ2-1; D is undetermined. Germline loops: CDR1 LNHDA, CDR2 SQIVND (reference sequence). V was pared by 6 bases and J by 0 bases, with 9 bases between. The CDR3 consists of 14 residues. The CDR3 DNA follows: TGTGCCAGTAGAGGTGTGAGCTCCTACAATGAGCAGTTCTTC. Protein product: CASRGVSSYNEQFF.

This rearrangement joins TRBV11-2 to TRBJ1-1, with TRBD1 matching 8 bases. The junction had 9 bases not matched to a gene; V was cut back by 4 bases and J by 5 bases. Germline V CDR1 and CDR2: SGHAT, FQNNGV. The length of the CDR3 is 15 residues. CDR3 loop: CASSSDRVGITEAFF. The CDR3 region has the DNA TGTGCCAGCAGCTCGGACAGGGTTGGGATTACTGAAGCTTTCTTT.

This clone was observed a single time. The genes are TRBV29-1 and TRBJ2-3; no clear D. CDR3 size: 16 residues. Germline CDR1 reads SQVTM; CDR2 reads ANQGSEA. Trimming removed 0 bases from V and 4 bases from J, with 17 bases in between. CDR3 nucleotide sequence: TGCAGCGTTGAAGATCGGGCAAGAAACATCCCAGATACGCAGTATTTT. It yields the protein CSVEDRARNIPDTQYF.

This chain joins TRBV30 and TRBJ1-5; D not certain. V lost 1 base to trimming and J lost 1 base, with 8 bases between them. This CDR3 contains 14 residues. Looked up from germline, CDR1 is GTSNPN and CDR2 is SVGIG (reference sequence). The CDR3 region is CAWSAVQSNQPQHF. In nucleotides, the CDR3 is TGTGCCTGGAGTGCCGTACAGAGCAATCAGCCCCAGCATTTT.

The V gene is TRBV6-1, the J gene TRBJ2-1; possibly TRBD2 for D (6 bases). V lost 1 base, J lost 6 bases, and 13 bases lay in between. Germline V gene data show CDR1 as MNHNS and CDR2 as SASEGT. CDR3 length: 15 residues. The CDR3 protein is CASSEGLGGSNEQFF. The CDR3 DNA is TGTGCCAGCAGTGAAGGTCTAGGAGGGTCCAATGAGCAGTTCTTC.